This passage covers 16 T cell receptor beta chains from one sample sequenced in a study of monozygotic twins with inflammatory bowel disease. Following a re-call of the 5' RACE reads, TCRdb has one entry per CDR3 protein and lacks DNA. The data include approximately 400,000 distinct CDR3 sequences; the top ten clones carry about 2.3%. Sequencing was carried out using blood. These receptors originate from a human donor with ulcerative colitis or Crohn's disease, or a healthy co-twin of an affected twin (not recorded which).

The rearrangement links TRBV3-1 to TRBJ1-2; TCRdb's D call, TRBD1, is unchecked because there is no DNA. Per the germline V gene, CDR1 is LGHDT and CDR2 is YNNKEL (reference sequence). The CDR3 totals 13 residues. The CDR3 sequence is CASSLQGGEGYTF.

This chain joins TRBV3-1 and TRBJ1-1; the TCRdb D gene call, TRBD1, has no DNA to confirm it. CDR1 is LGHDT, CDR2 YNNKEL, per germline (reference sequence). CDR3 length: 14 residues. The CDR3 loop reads CASSQVQENTEAFF.

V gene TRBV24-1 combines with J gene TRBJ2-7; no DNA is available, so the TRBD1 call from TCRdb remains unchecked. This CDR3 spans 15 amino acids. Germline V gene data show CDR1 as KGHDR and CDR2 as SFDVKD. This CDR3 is CATSDPAGTPYEQYF.

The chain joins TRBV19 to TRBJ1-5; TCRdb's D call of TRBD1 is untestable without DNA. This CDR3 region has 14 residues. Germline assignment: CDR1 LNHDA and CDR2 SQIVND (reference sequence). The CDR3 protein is CASRDRGSNQPQHF.

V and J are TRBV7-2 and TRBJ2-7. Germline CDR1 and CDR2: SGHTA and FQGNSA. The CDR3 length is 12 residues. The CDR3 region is CASSPYGDEQYF.

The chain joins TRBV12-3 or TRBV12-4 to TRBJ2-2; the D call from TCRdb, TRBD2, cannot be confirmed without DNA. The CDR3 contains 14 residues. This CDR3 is CASKGTSGSGELFF.

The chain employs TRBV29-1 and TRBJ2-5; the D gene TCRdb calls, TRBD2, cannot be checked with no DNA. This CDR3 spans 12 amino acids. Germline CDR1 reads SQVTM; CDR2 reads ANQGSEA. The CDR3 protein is CSVDRGAETQYF.

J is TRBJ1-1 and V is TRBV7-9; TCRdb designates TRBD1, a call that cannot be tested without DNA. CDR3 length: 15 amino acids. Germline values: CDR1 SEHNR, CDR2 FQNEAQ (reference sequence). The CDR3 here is CASSFSRGRGTEAFF.

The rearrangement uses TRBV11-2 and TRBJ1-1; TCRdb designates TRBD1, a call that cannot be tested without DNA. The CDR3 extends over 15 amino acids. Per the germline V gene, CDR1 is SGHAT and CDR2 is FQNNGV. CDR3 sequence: CASSLRGQPNTEAFF.

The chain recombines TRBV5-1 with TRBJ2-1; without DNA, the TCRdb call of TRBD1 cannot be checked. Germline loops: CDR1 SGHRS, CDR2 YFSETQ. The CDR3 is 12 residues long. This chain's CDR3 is CASSSGGNEQFF.

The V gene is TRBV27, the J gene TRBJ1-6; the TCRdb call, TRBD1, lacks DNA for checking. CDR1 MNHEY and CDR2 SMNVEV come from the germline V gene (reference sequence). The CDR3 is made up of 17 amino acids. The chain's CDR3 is CASSLRAGGGYNSPLHF.

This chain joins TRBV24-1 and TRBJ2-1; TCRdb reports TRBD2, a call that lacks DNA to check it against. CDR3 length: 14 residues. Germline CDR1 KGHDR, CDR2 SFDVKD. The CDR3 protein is CATSGMGGDNEQFF.

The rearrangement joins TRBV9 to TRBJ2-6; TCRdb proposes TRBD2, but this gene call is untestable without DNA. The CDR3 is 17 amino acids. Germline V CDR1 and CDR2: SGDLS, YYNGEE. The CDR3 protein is CASSRLAGGPGANVLTF.

CDR3 protein: CSARVLNLAGGTVSNQPQHF. The J gene is TRBJ1-5, the V gene TRBV20-1; lacking DNA, the TRBD1 call made by TCRdb goes unchecked. This CDR3 has 20 amino acids. Per germline, CDR1 DFQATT and CDR2 SNEGSKA (reference sequence).

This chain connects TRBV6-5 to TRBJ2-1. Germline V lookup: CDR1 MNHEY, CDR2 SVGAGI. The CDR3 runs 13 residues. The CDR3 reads CASSYSSRDEQFF.

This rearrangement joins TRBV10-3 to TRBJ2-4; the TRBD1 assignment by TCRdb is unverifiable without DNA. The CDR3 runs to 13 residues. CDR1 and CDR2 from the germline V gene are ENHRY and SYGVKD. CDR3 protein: CAISERGQDMQYF.